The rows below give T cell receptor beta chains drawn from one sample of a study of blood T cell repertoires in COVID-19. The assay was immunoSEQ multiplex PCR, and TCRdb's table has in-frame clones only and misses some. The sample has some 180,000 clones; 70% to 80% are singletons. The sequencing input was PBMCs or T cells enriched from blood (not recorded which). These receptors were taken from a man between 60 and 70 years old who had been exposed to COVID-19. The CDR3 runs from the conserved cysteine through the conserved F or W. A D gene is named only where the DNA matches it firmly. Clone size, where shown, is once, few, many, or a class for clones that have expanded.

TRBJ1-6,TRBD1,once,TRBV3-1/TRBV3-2,TGTGCCAGCACCAGAACCGGGACAGATAATTCACCCCTCCACTTT,CASTRTGTDNSPLHF
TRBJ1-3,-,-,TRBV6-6,TGTGCCAGCACCCAGACAGCCTCTGGAAACACCATATATTTT,CASTQTASGNTIYF
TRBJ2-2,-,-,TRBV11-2,TGTGCCAGCAGCTTAGTTCGGGTCGGGGAGCTGTTTTTT,CASSLVRVGELFF
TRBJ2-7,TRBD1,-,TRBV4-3,TGCGCCAGCAGCCAAGATAGGGGACAGGGGGCCTACGAGCAGTACTTC,CASSQDRGQGAYEQYF
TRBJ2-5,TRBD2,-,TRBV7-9,TGTGCCAGCAGCTTAGGCGGGACTAGCGGGAAAGAGACCCAGTACTTC,CASSLGGTSGKETQYF
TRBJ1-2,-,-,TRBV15,TGTGCCACCAATGCTTGGGGGCTCTATGGCTACACCTTC,CATNAWGLYGYTF
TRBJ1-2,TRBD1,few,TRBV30,TGTGCCTGGAGTGCGACCGGGACAGTCCCTGGTGCGTACACCTTC,CAWSATGTVPGAYTF
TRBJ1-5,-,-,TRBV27,TGTGCCAGCAGTCCACGCCTAGGCAATCAGCCCCAGCATTTT,CASSPRLGNQPQHF
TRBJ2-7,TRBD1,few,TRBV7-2,TGTGCCAGCAGCTTCCGGACAGGGAACACCTACGAGCAGTACTTC,CASSFRTGNTYEQYF
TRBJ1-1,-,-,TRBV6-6,TGTGCCAGCAGTTGGGGGGATTTGGCTTTCTTT,CASSWGDLAFF
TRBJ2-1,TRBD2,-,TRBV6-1,TGTGCCAGCAGTGGACGCCTAGGACTAGCGGGAGGAACAAACTACAATGAGCAGTTCTTC,CASSGRLGLAGGTNYNEQFF
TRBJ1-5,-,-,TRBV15,TGTGCCACCAGCAGAGATGGGTCAGGGGAACAGCCCCAGCATTTT,CATSRDGSGEQPQHF
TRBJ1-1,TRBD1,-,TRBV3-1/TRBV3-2,TGTGCCAGCAGCCAGACAGGGGGCAGAGGAGCTTTCTTT,CASSQTGGRGAFF
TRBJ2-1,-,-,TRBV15,TGTGCCACCAGCAGAGATCGACAGGCTGCTTACAATGAGCAGTTCTTC,CATSRDRQAAYNEQFF
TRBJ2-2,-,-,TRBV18,TGTGCCAGCTCTCCTGATAGGAACACCGGGGAGCTGTTTTTT,CASSPDRNTGELFF
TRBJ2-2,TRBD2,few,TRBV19,TGTGCCAGTAGTATGTCGGCTAGCGGAACCGGGGAGCTGTTTTTT,CASSMSASGTGELFF
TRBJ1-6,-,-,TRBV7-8,TGTGCCAGCAGCCGGAAGGGGGATTCACCCCTCCACTTT,CASSRKGDSPLHF
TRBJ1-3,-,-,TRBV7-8,TGTGCCAGCACCATCGTGGGGCCGGGGGTCTCTGGAAACACCATATATTTT,CASTIVGPGVSGNTIYF